Described below is a single TCR beta chain sequence and its context. Antigen specificity is unknown. Germline assignment: CDR1 MNHNS and CDR2 SASEGT. The CDR3 is 13 residues long. V lost 0 bases and J 4 bases, leaving 3 bases between the germline ends. Across several immunoSEQ plates, the genomic DNA of each subset was split evenly. Profiled with immunoSEQ multiplex PCR; TCRdb holds only in-frame clones, not every one. This table holds around 1.4 million clones, approximately 98.5% found once. This record comes from a study of shared clonotypes between healthy human individuals. Participating donors were healthy, HIV-negative adults free of recent acute infections or vaccinations. Division of CD4+ cells produced a CD45RA+ naive subset and a CD45RA-negative memory subset. Whole-study findings and limits: In this cohort, only blood was sampled, and tissue repertoires likely differ.

This clonotype originated in a man between 25 and 39 years old in good health. This chain uses TRBV6-1 with TRBJ2-2; D is unclear. The sample was naive CD4+ T cells sorted from blood. This sample's subset: CD45RA+ positively selected. CDR3: CASSEARTGELFF. In DNA form, the CDR3 reads TGTGCCAGCAGTGAAGCGCGCACCGGGGAGCTGTTTTTT.